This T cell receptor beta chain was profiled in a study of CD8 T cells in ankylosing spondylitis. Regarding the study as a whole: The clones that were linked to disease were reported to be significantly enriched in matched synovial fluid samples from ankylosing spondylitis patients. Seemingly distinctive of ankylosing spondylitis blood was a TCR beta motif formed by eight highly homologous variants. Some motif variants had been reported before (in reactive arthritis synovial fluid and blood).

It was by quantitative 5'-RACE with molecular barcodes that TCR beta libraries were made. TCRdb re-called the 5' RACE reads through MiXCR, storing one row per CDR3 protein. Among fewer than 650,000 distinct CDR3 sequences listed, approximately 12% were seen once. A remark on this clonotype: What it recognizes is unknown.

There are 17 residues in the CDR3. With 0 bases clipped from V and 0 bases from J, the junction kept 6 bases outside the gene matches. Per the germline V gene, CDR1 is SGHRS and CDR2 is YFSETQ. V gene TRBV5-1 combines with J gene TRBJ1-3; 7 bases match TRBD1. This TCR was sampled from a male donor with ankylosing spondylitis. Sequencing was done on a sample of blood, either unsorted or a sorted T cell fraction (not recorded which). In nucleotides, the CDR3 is TGCGCCAGCAGCTTGGAGACAGGGCCCTTCTCTGGAAACACCATATATTTT. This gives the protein CASSLETGPFSGNTIYF.